This T cell receptor (beta chain) came from a study of shared T cell receptors in the human thymus. Measured with immunoSEQ multiplex PCR; TCRdb has only the in-frame clones, and not every one. This repertoire shows some 700,000 clones, 70% to 90% found once; its top ten account for 0.0095% to 0.011%. The ends lost 4 bases at V and 1 base at J; junction bases unmatched: 11. CDR1 is MGHRA and CDR2 is YSYEKL in the germline V gene. This CDR3 is built from 17 residues. These same data were also listed under a study on human thymus T cells. Turning to that study: The thymus was resected at corrective cardiac surgery. Thymic and blood repertoires showed apparently biased V and J gene usage. Overlap was high between thymic repertoires from unrelated individuals, as reported in related research.

The source material was thymocytes. This clonotype was sampled from a girl under two years old with a congenital heart defect. V usage is TRBV4-1 and J usage is TRBJ2-7, with 9 bases lining up with TRBD1. The CDR3 coding sequence is TGCGCCAGCAGCCCAGGGACAGGGAGGCCCCCTTCCTACGAGCAGTACTTC. Translated, it gives CASSPGTGRPPSYEQYF.